The rows below give T cell receptor beta chains drawn from one sample of a study of PD-1 blockade in classical Hodgkin lymphoma. Only in-frame clones appear in the TCRdb table, and some are missing; sequencing was by immunoSEQ multiplex PCR. The data show approximately 84,000 clones, 75% to 85% seen once. This specimen was peripheral blood mononuclear cells (PBMCs), taken before the fourth cycle of nivolumab. The origin of the receptors is a human donor with classical Hodgkin lymphoma. CDR3s include the opening cysteine and the closing phenylalanine or tryptophan. The D gene is left open where the match is weak. Part of the rows lack a size; the others show once, few, many or a class for expanded clones.

j_call v_call clone_size d_call cdr3_aa cdr3_nt
TRBJ2-5 TRBV12-5 - TRBD2 CASGFLAGAPETQYF TGTGCTAGTGGTTTTTTGGCGGGAGCCCCAGAGACCCAGTACTTC
TRBJ1-1 TRBV6-4 - - CASSEGHRGVAEAFF TGTGCCAGCAGTGAAGGGCACCGAGGGGTTGCTGAAGCTTTCTTT
TRBJ2-7 TRBV5-1 - TRBD2 CASSLPSGIGEQYF TGCGCCAGCAGCTTGCCCAGCGGGATTGGAGAGCAGTACTTC
TRBJ2-7 TRBV15 - - CATSRRIPPYEQYF TGTGCCACCAGCAGGAGGATTCCACCCTACGAGCAGTACTTC
TRBJ2-7 TRBV7-9 - - CASSSPLTGAWEQYF TGTGCCAGCAGCTCGCCCCTCACGGGGGCCTGGGAGCAGTACTTC
TRBJ1-2 TRBV27 - TRBD1 CASSGRRQGHYGYTF TGTGCCAGCAGTGGCCGGAGACAGGGTCACTATGGCTACACCTTC
TRBJ1-1 TRBV6-6 - - CASSYLSMNTEAFF TGTGCCAGCAGTTACTTATCGATGAACACTGAAGCTTTCTTT
TRBJ1-3 TRBV9 - - CASSVEPGEGDTIYF TGTGCCAGCAGCGTAGAACCGGGGGAAGGGGACACCATATATTTT
TRBJ2-7 TRBV7-2 - - CASSLNFKGEQYF TGTGCCAGCAGCTTAAATTTTAAAGGCGAGCAGTACTTC
TRBJ2-7 TRBV18 - TRBD2 CASSPQPSGSSYEQYF TGTGCCAGCTCACCCCAACCTAGCGGGAGCTCCTACGAGCAGTACTTC
TRBJ1-4 TRBV7-8 - - CASSSGRVNEKLFF TGTGCCAGCAGCTCAGGTCGGGTTAATGAAAAACTGTTTTTT
TRBJ1-5 TRBV5-1 - - CASSLEGLGQPQHF TGCGCCAGCAGCTTGGAGGGGCTTGGGCAGCCCCAGCATTTT
TRBJ2-1 TRBV13 - TRBD2 CASSSQRLASYNEQFF TGTGCCAGCAGCTCCCAGCGACTAGCGAGCTACAATGAGCAGTTCTTC
TRBJ2-7 TRBV2 once - CASRENTVSSYEQYF TGTGCCAGCAGAGAGAACACGGTGAGCTCCTACGAGCAGTACTTC
TRBJ1-3 TRBV11-2 - - CASSVGFQYSGNTIYF TGTGCCAGCAGCGTAGGGTTTCAGTACTCTGGAAACACCATATATTTT
TRBJ2-7 TRBV4-1 once TRBD2 CASSQEGTRVSEQYF TGCGCCAGCAGCCAAGAGGGGACTAGGGTATCTGAGCAGTACTTC